Presented here are 2 T cell receptor beta chains from one specimen sequenced in a study of shared clonotypes between healthy human individuals. Terminally differentiated effector memory CD45RA+ cells were left out of the naive CD8 fraction, which was CD45RO-negative and positively selected for CCR7. TCRdb's copy holds only in-frame clones and misses some; the assay was immunoSEQ multiplex PCR. The sample has some 1,900,000 clones, roughly 95% seen once; the top ten hold approximately 1%. The sample taken for sequencing was naive CD8+ T cells sorted from blood. These receptors all come from a man aged 18 to 35 in good health.

The chain employs TRBV10-3 and TRBJ1-2; D is ambiguous. With 4 bases removed from V and 2 bases from J, the gap between germline ends came to 8 bases. Germline loops: CDR1 ENHRY, CDR2 SYGVKD. The CDR3 extends over 13 amino acids. Here the CDR3 reads CAISGQANYGYTF. CDR3 nucleotide sequence: TGTGCCATCAGTGGTCAGGCGAACTATGGCTACACCTTC.

The J gene is TRBJ2-2, the V gene TRBV9, with TRBD1 matching over 7 bases. Germline CDR1 reads SGDLS; CDR2 reads YYNGEE. The CDR3 extends over 14 amino acids. The junction had 5 bases not matched to a gene; V was cut back by 2 bases and J by 7 bases. CDR3 residues: CASSVTGAIGELFF. The CDR3 DNA is TGTGCCAGCAGCGTCACAGGGGCGATCGGGGAGCTGTTTTTT. Filled out from reference TRBV9 and TRBJ2-2, the complete variable domain reads DSGVTQTPKHLITATGQRVTLRCSPRSGDLSVYWYQQSLDQGLQFLIQYYNGEERAKGNILERFSAQQFPDLHSELNLSSLELGDSALYFCASSVTGAIGELFFGEGSRLTVL.